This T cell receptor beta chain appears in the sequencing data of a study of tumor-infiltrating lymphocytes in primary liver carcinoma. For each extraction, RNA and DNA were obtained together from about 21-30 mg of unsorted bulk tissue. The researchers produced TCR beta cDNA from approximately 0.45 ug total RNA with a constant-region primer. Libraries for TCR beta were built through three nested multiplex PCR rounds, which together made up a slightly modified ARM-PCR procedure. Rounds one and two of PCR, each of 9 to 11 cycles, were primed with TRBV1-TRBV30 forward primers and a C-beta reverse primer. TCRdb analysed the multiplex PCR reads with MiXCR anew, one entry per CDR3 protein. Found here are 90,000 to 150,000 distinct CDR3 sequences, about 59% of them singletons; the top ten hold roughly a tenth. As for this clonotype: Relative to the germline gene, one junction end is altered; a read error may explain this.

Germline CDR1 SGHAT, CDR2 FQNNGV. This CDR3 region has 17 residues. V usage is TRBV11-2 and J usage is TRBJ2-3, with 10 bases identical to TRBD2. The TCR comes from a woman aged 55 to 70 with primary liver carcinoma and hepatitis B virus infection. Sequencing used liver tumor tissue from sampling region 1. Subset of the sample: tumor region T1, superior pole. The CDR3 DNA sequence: TGTGCCAGCAGATTAGAGGGAGCGGGAGGGATCACAGATATGCAGTATTTT. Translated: CASRLEGAGGITDMQYF. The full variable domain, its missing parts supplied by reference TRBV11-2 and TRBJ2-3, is EAGVAQSPRYKIIEKRQSVAFWCNPISGHATLYWYQQILGQGPKLLIQFQNNGVVDDSQLPKDRFSAERLKGVDSTLKIQPAKLEDSAVYLCASRLEGAGGITDMQYFGPGTRLTVL.